This T cell receptor beta chain was recovered during a study of T cell repertoires in cytomegalovirus infection. TCRdb processed the reads anew with MiXCR; each CDR3 protein has one entry. The repertoire consists of about 180,000 distinct CDR3 sequences, with about a sixth occurring once and the leading ten covering 25%. This CDR3 spans 14 amino acids. The trim removed 8 bases at V and 6 bases at J, leaving 7 bases unmatched. The germline CDR1 and CDR2 sequences are MNHEY and SMNVEV (reference sequence). Sequences were obtained from CD8+ T cells from PBMCs. This clonotype was obtained from a human donor in good health (CMV status not recorded). Some clones in this sample may be carry-over from other donors' samples. V and J are TRBV27 and TRBJ1-5, with 10 nucleotides matching TRBD1. CDR3 region: CASSTGGYGQPQHF. The CDR3 region has the DNA TGTGCCAGCTCGACAGGGGGCTACGGTCAGCCCCAGCATTTT.